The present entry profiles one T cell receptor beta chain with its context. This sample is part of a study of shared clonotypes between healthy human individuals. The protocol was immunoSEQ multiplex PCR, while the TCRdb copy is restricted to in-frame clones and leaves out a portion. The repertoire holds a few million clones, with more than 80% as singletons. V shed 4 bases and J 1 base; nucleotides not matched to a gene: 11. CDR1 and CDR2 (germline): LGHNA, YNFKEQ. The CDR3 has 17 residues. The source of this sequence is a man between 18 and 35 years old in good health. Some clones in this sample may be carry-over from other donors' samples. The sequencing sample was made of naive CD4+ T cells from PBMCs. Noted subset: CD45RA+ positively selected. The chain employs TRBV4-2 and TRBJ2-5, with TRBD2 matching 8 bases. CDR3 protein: CASSPGGASGPQETQYF. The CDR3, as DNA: TGTGCCAGCAGCCCGGGGGGGGCTAGCGGTCCCCAAGAGACCCAGTACTTC.